Listed here are 24 T cell receptor beta chains from one sample, sequenced in a study of shared clonotypes between healthy human individuals (dated by TCRdb to 2018 to 2021). Libraries were prepared through the immunoSEQ multiplex PCR assay. The table was pulled from immuneACCESS by TCRdb, which kept in-frame rearrangements only. Such tables lose some clones; where checked, under half of the loss comes from unresolved V genes, and the rest has no known cause. The sample profile shows 950,000 to 1,300,000 clones; 75% of them were found once. The ten largest clones take up over 1.3% of the sample. Specimen: memory CD4+ T cells sorted from blood. Reading the label with the study, this specimen's cell subset or site is: CD45RA-negative fraction. The receptors originated from a man in his late teens or twenties in good health.

The J gene is TRBJ2-7, the V gene TRBV7-2, with TRBD2 matching over 7 bases. Losses at the gene ends were 1 base for V and 9 bases for J; bases not matched to a gene: 9. Germline CDR1 SGHTA, CDR2 FQGNSA. The CDR3 runs 14 residues. The CDR3 is CASSLVPAGDRQYF. CDR3 DNA: TGTGCCAGCAGCTTAGTGCCTGCGGGAGATCGGCAGTACTTC. Full variable domain (rest looked up from reference TRBV7-2 and TRBJ2-7): GAGVSQSPSNKVTEKGKDVELRCDPISGHTALYWYRQSLGQGLEFLIYFQGNSAPDKSGLPSDRFSAERTGGSVSTLTIQRTQQEDSAVYLCASSLVPAGDRQYFGPGTRLTVT.

This clone has just one count. J is TRBJ1-4 and V is TRBV5-1, with 7 bases lining up with TRBD1. The CDR3 length is 16 residues. The trim removed 4 bases at V and 3 bases at J, leaving 9 bases unmatched. CDR1 SGHRS and CDR2 YFSETQ come from the germline V gene. CDR3 coding DNA: TGCGCCAGCAGCGCAGCAGGGGGGTTGCCTAATGAAAAACTGTTTTTT. Protein: CASSAAGGLPNEKLFF.

V is TRBV2 and J is TRBJ1-2; no reliable D call. The V gene's germline CDR1 is SNHLY and CDR2 FYNNEI. The CDR3 totals 13 residues. Trimming removed 7 bases at V and 10 bases at J, with 19 bases between. The CDR3 is CASTQTRAFDYTF. CDR3 sequence (DNA): TGTGCCAGCACTCAGACGAGGGCCTTTGACTACACCTTC.

The rearrangement joins TRBV18 to TRBJ2-2, with 9 bases identical to TRBD2. Germline trimming cut 4 bases from V and 6 bases from J; bases unmatched to any gene: 0. Germline V gene lookup returns CDR1 KGHSH and CDR2 LQKENI. The CDR3 runs to 13 residues. The CDR3, as DNA: TGTGCCAGCTCACTAGCGGGAGCCGGGGAGCTGTTTTTT. This gives the protein CASSLAGAGELFF.

Of note for this clone: Other DNA sequences in the same sample also yield this CDR3. The chain employs TRBV10-3 and TRBJ2-3; 8 bases fit TRBD2. CDR1 ENHRY and CDR2 SYGVKD come from the germline V gene. The ends lost 10 bases at V and 3 bases at J; junction bases unmatched: 3. CDR3 length equals 12 residues. In nucleotides, the CDR3 is TGTGCCACCGGCGGGGGGACAGATACGCAGTATTTT. Protein: CATGGGTDTQYF.

Here the CDR3 reads CASSLGAPADTEAFF. CDR3 nucleotides: TGTGCCAGCAGCTTGGGGGCCCCCGCGGACACTGAAGCTTTCTTT. The chain joins TRBV5-7 to TRBJ1-1; D ambiguous. TRBV5-7 is recorded as an ORF, its role being uncertain. The CDR3 has 15 amino acids. V shed 0 bases and J shed 3 bases, with 12 bases lying between them.

The V and J genes are TRBV19 and TRBJ2-3; 8 bases line up with TRBD1. V shed 2 bases and J 2 bases; nucleotides not matched to a gene: 9. This CDR3 has 17 amino acids. Germline CDR1 reads LNHDA; CDR2 reads SQIVND (reference sequence). DNA of the CDR3: TGTGCCAGTAGTATACCGAAGACAGGGGCTAACACAGATACGCAGTATTTT. Its translation: CASSIPKTGANTDTQYF.

The table lists this clone with a count of one. Within the sample, other DNA sequences also encode this same CDR3. This chain uses TRBV28 with TRBJ1-2; 7 bases match TRBD1. The CDR3 consists of 13 residues. Germline CDR1 reads MDHEN; CDR2 reads SYDVKM. The V and J ends lost 9 bases and 8 bases, in that order; junction bases with no gene match: 12. The CDR3 reads CASRSTGRDGYTF. DNA of the CDR3: TGTGCCAGTAGATCGACAGGGAGAGACGGCTACACCTTC.

This clone was seen only once. The rearrangement joins TRBV6-5 to TRBJ2-1; 9 positions match TRBD1. Germline assignment: CDR1 MNHEY and CDR2 SVGAGI. V trimming: 5 bases; J trimming: 6 bases; junction bases outside the gene matches: 8. The CDR3 spans 15 residues. The CDR3 sequence is CASSRPGQGTNEQFF. The CDR3 nucleotides are TGTGCCAGCAGTAGACCGGGACAGGGAACCAATGAGCAGTTCTTC.

The chain employs TRBV4-1 and TRBJ1-5; D gene uncertain. The length of the CDR3 is 15 residues. Trimming cost V 3 bases and J 5 bases, with 14 bases left between them. From germline, CDR1 is MGHRA and CDR2 YSYEKL. CDR3 protein: CASSHPTRPDQPQHF. The CDR3 DNA is TGCGCCAGCAGCCACCCGACGCGTCCAGATCAGCCCCAGCATTTT.

The chain couples TRBV6-5 to TRBJ1-5; D unresolved. The CDR3 spans 14 residues. CDR1 and CDR2 from the germline V gene are MNHEY and SVGAGI. V gave up 2 bases and J gave up 7 bases, with 12 bases separating them. The CDR3 protein is CASSYPPVGQPQHF. The CDR3, as DNA: TGTGCCAGCAGTTACCCTCCCGTAGGACAGCCCCAGCATTTT.

This clone was recorded only once. The chain uses TRBV5-6 and TRBJ2-5; 12 nucleotides match TRBD1. With V trimmed by 3 bases and J by 4 bases, 1 base remained unmatched. This CDR3 region has 14 residues. Germline CDR1 and CDR2: SGHDT and YYEEEE. The CDR3: CASSWDRGLETQYF. The CDR3 DNA follows: TGTGCCAGCAGCTGGGACAGGGGGCTAGAGACCCAGTACTTC.

The chain is built from TRBV5-6 and TRBJ2-7; tentative D call: TRBD2 (7 bases). CDR1 is SGHDT and CDR2 is YYEEEE in the germline V gene. V lost 4 bases and J 3 bases, leaving 20 bases between the germline ends. The CDR3 runs 16 residues. CDR3 nucleotides: TGTGCCAGCAGCGTGGTGGGCCCAGGGGACTACTACGAGCAGTACTTC. Its protein is CASSVVGPGDYYEQYF. Using reference TRBV5-6 and TRBJ2-7 for the parts outside the CDR3, the full variable domain is DAGVTQSPTHLIKTRGQQVTLRCSPKSGHDTVSWYQQALGQGPQFIFQYYEEEERQRGNFPDRFSGHQFPNYSSELNVNALLLGDSALYLCASSVVGPGDYYEQYFGPGTRLTVT.

V is TRBV2 and J is TRBJ2-4; TRBD2 is a possible D gene (6 bases). Trimming removed 11 bases at V and 3 bases at J, with 17 bases between. In germline, CDR1 is SNHLY, CDR2 FYNNEI. CDR3 size: 14 residues. The CDR3 sequence is CASGPLASKNIQYF. DNA of the CDR3: TGTGCCTCCGGGCCCCTAGCGAGCAAAAACATTCAGTACTTC. The full variable domain, completed using reference TRBV2 and TRBJ2-4, is EPEVTQTPSHQVTQMGQEVILRCVPISNHLYFYWYRQILGQKVEFLVSFYNNEISEKSEIFDDQFSVERPDGSNFTLKIRSTKLEDSAMYFCASGPLASKNIQYFGAGTRLSVL.

V usage is TRBV4-1 and J usage is TRBJ2-1; 12 bases match TRBD2. The length of the CDR3 is 15 residues. V was clipped by 3 bases and J by 9 bases; unmatched bases: 6. Germline V lookup: CDR1 MGHRA, CDR2 YSYEKL. The CDR3 nucleotides are TGCGCCAGCAGCCAGGCTAGCGGGGGGGCAAGTGAGCAGTTCTTC. This translates into CASSQASGGASEQFF.

Notes on this clone: A much bigger clone sits one base away, suggesting this may be a read error. This chain links TRBV7-2 with TRBJ1-1; D may be TRBD1 (5 bases). The CDR3 contains 13 residues. Germline values: CDR1 SGHTA, CDR2 FQGNSA. Trimming pared 4 bases from V and 1 base from J, leaving 7 bases between. Written as DNA, the CDR3 is TGTGCCAGCAGCTCCGGACAGAACACTGAAGCTTTCTTT. This translates into CASSSGQNTEAFF.

V and J are TRBV19 and TRBJ1-5; D is unclear. Germline assignment: CDR1 LNHDA and CDR2 SQIVND (reference sequence). The length of the CDR3 is 15 residues. Trimming pared 8 bases from V and 1 base from J, leaving 15 bases between. The CDR3 protein is CASHGPGLSNQPQHF. DNA of the CDR3: TGTGCCAGTCACGGACCCGGACTAAGCAATCAGCCCCAGCATTTT. The complete variable domain, with remaining parts taken from reference TRBV19 and TRBJ1-5, reads DGGITQSPKYLFRKEGQNVTLSCEQNLNHDAMYWYRQDPGQGLRLIYYSQIVNDFQKGDIAEGYSVSREKKESFPLTVTSAQKNPTAFYLCASHGPGLSNQPQHFGDGTRLSIL.

The chain combines TRBV10-3 with TRBJ2-2; D is undetermined. Germline V gene sequence: CDR1 ENHRY, CDR2 SYGVKD. The ends were cut back, 0 bases at V and 5 bases at J, with 4 bases in the middle. The CDR3 consists of 13 residues. The CDR3 nucleotides are TGTGCCATCAGTGAGTCGAGAACCGGGGAGCTGTTTTTT. It translates to CAISESRTGELFF.

This chain's CDR3 is CASSQRRVGNTGELFF. DNA of the CDR3: TGCGCCAGCAGCCAACGCCGGGTGGGGAACACCGGGGAGCTGTTTTTT. The chain is built from TRBV4-1 and TRBJ2-2; D gene unclear. Trimming stripped 2 bases from V and 1 base from J, with 11 bases between. The CDR3 is made up of 16 amino acids. Germline CDR1 reads MGHRA; CDR2 reads YSYEKL.

The chain couples TRBV6-4 to TRBJ2-2, with TRBD2 matching over 11 bases. The CDR3 runs to 19 residues. The J segment lost 7 bases and the V segment lost 0 bases, leaving 13 bases of the junction unmatched. Germline V lookup: CDR1 MRHNA, CDR2 SNTAGT. The CDR3 DNA reads TGTGCCAGCAGTGACTCCGTACTAGCGGGGGTCCAAGGGGGCGGGGAGCTGTTTTTT. It specifies CASSDSVLAGVQGGGELFF.

DNA of the CDR3: TGTGCCAGCAGCTTAGGACCCGGGACAGGGGGTCCAACGCTCGGAGAACTGTTTTTT. This sequence encodes CASSLGPGTGGPTLGELFF. The chain employs TRBV7-6 and TRBJ1-4; 11 nucleotides agree with TRBD1. CDR3 length equals 19 residues. With V trimmed by 1 base and J by 12 bases, 19 bases remained unmatched. Germline-derived CDR1 and CDR2 are SGHVS and FNYEAQ.

This clone turned up a few times. The chain employs TRBV28 and TRBJ2-5, with D perhaps matching TRBD2 (6 bases). V was cut by 3 bases and J by 7 bases, with 12 bases left in between. The CDR3 is made up of 13 amino acids. Germline lookup yields CDR1 MDHEN and CDR2 SYDVKM. The CDR3 DNA sequence: TGTGCCAGCAGTTTTAGCGCCGGGGGGACCCAGTACTTC. Translating gives CASSFSAGGTQYF.

This clone was seen just once. The CDR3 reads CASSLAQGIGSPLHF. CDR3 bases: TGTGCCAGCAGCTTAGCACAGGGGATAGGGTCACCCCTCCACTTT. This chain uses TRBV7-6 with TRBJ1-6; TRBD1 matches 7 bases. The CDR3 loop spans 15 amino acids. CDR1 is SGHVS, CDR2 FNYEAQ, per germline. Trimming removed 0 bases from V and 10 bases from J; junction bases left unmatched: 6. The full variable domain, rest sourced from reference TRBV7-6 and TRBJ1-6, is GAGVSQSPRYKVTKRGQDVALRCDPISGHVSLYWYRQALGQGPEFLTYFNYEAQQDKSGLPNDRFSAERPEGSISTLTIQRTEQRDSAMYRCASSLAQGIGSPLHFGNGTRLTVT.

The chain has TRBV5-4 and TRBJ1-2; D call uncertain. The CDR3 totals 12 residues. Per germline, CDR1 SGHNT and CDR2 YYREEE (reference sequence). V gave up 4 bases and J gave up 2 bases, with 6 bases separating them. The CDR3 spells CASSRVNYGYTF. In DNA form, the CDR3 reads TGTGCCAGCAGCCGAGTAAACTATGGCTACACCTTC.